These 22 T cell receptor beta chains were all obtained from the same sample, sequenced in a study of high-grade serous ovarian cancer treatment subgroups. The repertoire was sequenced with immunoSEQ multiplex PCR; TCRdb's copy has only in-frame clones and lacks some. The repertoire holds about 12,000 clones, approximately 88% seen once, with approximately 2.9% in the top ten. Tumor samples were taken before definitive surgery or chemotherapy. The sample comprised tumor tissue. These TCRs come from a human donor with high-grade serous ovarian cancer.

This clone was counted once. This chain joins TRBV30 and TRBJ2-7; TRBD1 matches 7 bases. The CDR3 has 12 amino acids. V trimming: 6 bases; J trimming: 7 bases; junction bases outside the gene matches: 9. Germline loops: CDR1 GTSNPN, CDR2 SVGIG (reference sequence). CDR3 amino acids: CACSGTVYEQYF. In DNA form, the CDR3 reads TGTGCCTGTTCCGGGACAGTTTATGAGCAGTACTTC.

The genes are TRBV4-3 and TRBJ1-1, with D tentatively TRBD1 (6 bases). The V and J ends lost 4 bases and 6 bases respectively, with 24 bases between them. The CDR3 has 17 amino acids. Per the germline V gene, CDR1 is LGHNA and CDR2 is YSLEER. In DNA, the CDR3 is TGCGCCAGCAGCCGAGCTACAACCGCAGGGGTTGTCGCTGAAGCTTTCTTT. Its translation is CASSRATTAGVVAEAFF.

V and J are TRBV6-6 and TRBJ1-5; no clear D gene. The CDR3 contains 14 residues. Trimming left V 6 bases short and J 3 bases short, with 12 bases between. The germline CDR1 and CDR2 sequences are MNHNY and SVGAGI (reference sequence). The chain's CDR3 is CASRRDNVNQPQHF. CDR3 DNA sequence: TGTGCCAGCAGACGCGACAACGTCAATCAGCCCCAGCATTTT.

This chain uses TRBV9 with TRBJ2-1; 8 nucleotides agree with TRBD2. CDR1 and CDR2 from the germline V gene are SGDLS and YYNGEE. With 3 bases clipped from V and 4 bases from J, the junction kept 6 bases outside the gene matches. The CDR3 contains 15 residues. In DNA, the CDR3 is TGTGCCAGCAGCGCCGGGACTAGAGAATACAATGAGCAGTTCTTC. Its protein is CASSAGTREYNEQFF.

The rearrangement joins TRBV5-4 to TRBJ1-3, with D possibly being TRBD1 (5 bases). V gave up 3 bases and J gave up 3 bases, with 13 bases separating them. Per germline, CDR1 SGHNT and CDR2 YYREEE (reference sequence). The CDR3 contains 15 residues. The CDR3 bases are TGTGCCAGCAGCTCAGGTCAGGGTAATGGAAACACCATATATTTT. It yields the protein CASSSGQGNGNTIYF.

J is TRBJ2-3 and V is TRBV6-1, with 8 bases fitting TRBD1. V lost 3 bases to trimming and J lost 1 base; unmatched junction nucleotides: 6. The germline V gene has CDR1 MNHNS and CDR2 SASEGT. The CDR3 loop spans 16 amino acids. The CDR3 reads CASSELTGAGTDTQYF. CDR3 DNA: TGTGCCAGCAGTGAGCTGACAGGGGCTGGCACAGATACGCAGTATTTT.

This sequence joins TRBV18 and TRBJ1-4, with D perhaps TRBD1 (6 bases). Germline V gene sequence: CDR1 KGHSH, CDR2 LQKENI. Trimming took 2 bases from V and 8 from J, leaving 15 bases between them. CDR3 length: 15 amino acids. The CDR3 sequence: CASSPRTVSGEKLFF. For the CDR3, the DNA is TGTGCCAGCTCACCAAGGACAGTCTCGGGGGAAAAACTGTTTTTT.

This clone was seen just once. The V call is TRBV4-1, the J call TRBJ1-1, with D perhaps TRBD1 (6 bases). The germline V gene has CDR1 MGHRA and CDR2 YSYEKL. V dropped 0 bases and J dropped 8 bases, with 19 bases sitting between them. The CDR3 is made up of 16 amino acids. The CDR3 region is CASSQDHRVPISEAFF. CDR3 sequence (DNA): TGCGCCAGCAGCCAAGATCACAGGGTACCTATCTCGGAAGCTTTCTTT.

The V and J genes are TRBV30 and TRBJ1-2; D may be TRBD1 (5 bases). V gave up 2 bases and J gave up 4 bases, with 8 bases separating them. The length of the CDR3 is 12 residues. Germline CDR1 is GTSNPN and CDR2 is SVGIG (reference sequence). The CDR3 region is CAWSSGGYGYTF. The CDR3 nucleotides read TGTGCCTGGAGTTCCGGGGGCTATGGCTACACCTTC.

This clone was detected a few times. DNA for the CDR3: TGTGCCAGCAGCCTTACAGGGGCGGGCCAGCCCCAGCATTTT. Protein sequence: CASSLTGAGQPQHF. This rearrangement joins TRBV7-9 to TRBJ1-5; the match to TRBD1 covers 7 bases. This CDR3 has 14 residues. V dropped 5 bases and J dropped 7; count of bases not matched to a gene: 8. Germline V lookup: CDR1 SEHNR, CDR2 FQNEAQ (reference sequence).

The chain joins TRBV29-1 to TRBJ1-1; D call uncertain. The CDR3 has 11 residues. Trimming took off 4 bases at V and 6 bases at J, with 9 bases between the two ends. CDR1 and CDR2 (germline): SQVTM, ANQGSEA. CDR3 sequence: CSVVKGAEAFF. The CDR3 bases are TGCAGCGTTGTGAAGGGCGCTGAAGCTTTCTTT.

The V gene is TRBV28, the J gene TRBJ2-3, with no clear D. The length of the CDR3 is 14 residues. With 5 bases removed from V and 0 bases from J, the gap between germline ends came to 9 bases. Germline CDR1 reads MDHEN; CDR2 reads SYDVKM. This chain's CDR3 is CASSGVTSTDTQYF. Here the CDR3 DNA reads TGTGCCAGCAGTGGGGTTACTAGCACAGATACGCAGTATTTT. Filled out from reference TRBV28 and TRBJ2-3, the complete variable domain reads DVKVTQSSRYLVKRTGEKVFLECVQDMDHENMFWYRQDPGLGLRLIYFSYDVKMKEKGDIPEGYSVSREKKERFSLILESASTNQTSMYLCASSGVTSTDTQYFGPGTRLTVL.

CDR3 coding DNA: TGTGCCAGCAGTTTAAAGGAGAGCAGCTCTGGAAACACCATATATTTT. Encoded protein: CASSLKESSSGNTIYF. J is TRBJ1-3 and V is TRBV27; D is unclear. V was clipped by 2 bases and J by 0 bases, with 11 bases between them. This CDR3 has 16 amino acids. Germline CDR1 is MNHEY and CDR2 is SMNVEV (reference sequence).

The V and J genes are TRBV30 and TRBJ1-5; possibly TRBD1 for D (5 bases). CDR1 and CDR2 from the germline V gene are GTSNPN and SVGIG (reference sequence). Trimming took 2 bases from V and 5 from J, leaving 13 bases between them. The CDR3 consists of 14 residues. CDR3 protein: CAWSLGTGDQPQHF. The CDR3 bases are TGTGCCTGGAGTCTCGGGACGGGAGATCAGCCCCAGCATTTT.

The chain uses TRBV2 and TRBJ1-5, with D possibly being TRBD1 (6 bases). Trimming cost V 4 bases and J 3 bases, with 10 bases left between them. CDR3 length: 14 residues. The V gene's germline CDR1 is SNHLY and CDR2 FYNNEI. For the CDR3, the DNA is TGTGCCAGCAGTGTGGGACAAGCCAATCAGCCCCAGCATTTT. This sequence encodes CASSVGQANQPQHF.

The CDR3 DNA follows: TGCGCCAGCAGCCCGGACAGTGGGAACACTGAAGCTTTCTTT. Encoded protein: CASSPDSGNTEAFF. The chain joins TRBV4-3 to TRBJ1-1; D is perhaps TRBD1 (6 bases). This CDR3 has 14 amino acids. Trimming pared 4 bases from V and 1 base from J, leaving 10 bases between. CDR1 is LGHNA and CDR2 is YSLEER in the germline V gene.

This clone has only one observation. The V gene is TRBV4-1, the J gene TRBJ2-1, with D perhaps TRBD2 (6 bases). V gave up 4 bases and J gave up 4 bases, with 8 bases separating them. CDR3 length: 13 residues. Germline assignment: CDR1 MGHRA and CDR2 YSYEKL. DNA of the CDR3: TGCGCCAGCAGCCCGGGGGTATACAATGAGCAGTTCTTC. This translates into CASSPGVYNEQFF.

This chain uses TRBV6-6 with TRBJ1-2, with D tentatively TRBD1 (5 bases). Trimming removed 5 bases from V and 1 base from J, with 17 bases in between. CDR1 and CDR2 (germline): MNHNY, SVGAGI (reference sequence). This CDR3 comprises 16 residues. The CDR3 loop reads CASSRSGTDNNYGYTF. CDR3 nucleotides: TGTGCCAGCAGTCGATCCGGGACGGATAATAACTATGGCTACACCTTC.

The chain couples TRBV4-1 to TRBJ1-4, with D possibly being TRBD1 (6 bases). Trimming removed 1 base at V and 8 bases at J, with 14 bases between. The CDR3 spans 15 residues. CDR1 MGHRA and CDR2 YSYEKL come from the germline V gene. The DNA of the CDR3 is TGCGCCAGCAGCCAAGGAAGGGGGGATATGGAAAAACTGTTTTTT. It specifies CASSQGRGDMEKLFF.

The chain carries TRBV18 and TRBJ2-5; the D gene could be TRBD1 or TRBD2 (5 bases each). The V end was cut by 1 base, the J end by 5 bases, with 5 bases between. CDR1 and CDR2 from the germline V gene are KGHSH and LQKENI. This CDR3 contains 12 residues. The CDR3 coding sequence is TGTGCCAGCTCACCACGGGGGGAGACCCAGTACTTC. It codes for CASSPRGETQYF.

The chain joins TRBV15 to TRBJ1-2; D may be TRBD1 (5 bases). The ends were cut back, 3 bases at V and 3 bases at J, with 14 bases in the middle. Germline V gene sequence: CDR1 LNHNV, CDR2 YYDKDF (reference sequence). The CDR3 runs to 15 residues. The CDR3 sequence is CATSRGRQYHYGYTF. Written as DNA, the CDR3 is TGTGCCACCAGCAGGGGAAGACAGTACCACTATGGCTACACCTTC.

The CDR3 DNA follows: TGTGCCAGCAGCTTCGGCAGGATATACGAGCAGTACTTC. It yields the protein CASSFGRIYEQYF. This rearrangement joins TRBV7-9 to TRBJ2-7, with D uncertain. V was clipped by 3 bases and J by 4 bases, with 10 bases between them. The length of the CDR3 is 13 residues. The V gene's germline CDR1 is SEHNR and CDR2 FQNEAQ (reference sequence).